A single sample gave rise to the 4 T cell receptor beta chains below, sequenced in a study of STAT5B mutations in CD4+ large granular lymphocyte leukemia. The data were produced by immunoSEQ multiplex PCR, yet TCRdb's version contains in-frame clones alone and is incomplete. The sample lists fewer than 25,000 clones, about four fifths seen once, with roughly 13% in the top ten. The specimen was CD4+ T cells from blood buffy coats. The source is a human donor in good health.

The chain recombines TRBV4-2 with TRBJ1-4, with 8 bases identical to TRBD1. CDR1 and CDR2 from the germline V gene are LGHNA and YNFKEQ. Trimming at V came to 1 base and at J to 8 bases, leaving 12 bases not matched to a gene. This CDR3 is 17 amino acids long. The CDR3 region has the DNA TGTGCCAGCAGCCAAGGGGGGTACGAAGACAGGGGAGAAAAACTGTTTTTT. Translating it yields CASSQGGYEDRGEKLFF.

This clone was detected only once. J is TRBJ2-1 and V is TRBV5-4; D not certain. Germline V gene lookup returns CDR1 SGHNT and CDR2 YYREEE (reference sequence). The CDR3 length is 15 residues. Deletions cut 0 bases from V and 5 bases from J, with 12 bases between. The CDR3 here is CASSLELTPNNEQFF. The CDR3 nucleotides read TGTGCCAGCAGCTTGGAGCTAACACCTAACAATGAGCAGTTCTTC.

This clone was found once. The chain has TRBV19 and TRBJ2-1; no reliable D call. V lost 7 bases and J 4 bases, leaving 14 bases between the germline ends. The CDR3 contains 14 residues. Germline CDR1 LNHDA, CDR2 SQIVND (reference sequence). DNA of the CDR3: TGTGCCAGTACGCGAAGCTCTACTTACAATGAGCAGTTCTTC. Translated, it gives CASTRSSTYNEQFF.

The chain employs TRBV9 and TRBJ2-2; 9 positions agree with TRBD2. Germline V CDR1 and CDR2: SGDLS, YYNGEE. V dropped 1 base and J dropped 0; count of bases not matched to a gene: 13. There are 20 residues in the CDR3. The CDR3 spells CASSVTLAGRGGSNTGELFF. The CDR3 DNA reads TGTGCCAGCAGCGTAACCCTAGCGGGAAGAGGGGGATCGAACACCGGGGAGCTGTTTTTT.